The present TCR beta chain was sequenced within a study of blood T cells in healthy people across ages. For the second PCR, which ran for 7 to 11 cycles, a sample-barcoded 5' primer and a J-beta primer mix were used. A single record per CDR3 protein comes from TCRdb applying MiXCR to the 5' RACE reads. The sample lists fewer than 1,200,000 distinct CDR3 sequences; 20% to 25% were seen once. CDR3 length: 13 amino acids. CDR1 MDHEN and CDR2 SYDVKM come from the germline V gene. V was clipped by 6 bases and J by 6 bases; unmatched bases: 3. Separately, the same data were catalogued under a study of T cells of mothers and their children.

The sequenced material came from blood. This chain uses TRBV28 with TRBJ1-4, with 8 bases fitting TRBD1. The sequence came from a girl aged 2-10 years in good health. In nucleotides, the CDR3 is TGTGCCAGCAGCCCGGGACAGGATGAAAAACTGTTTTTT. Amino acid sequence: CASSPGQDEKLFF.